This TCR beta chain came from a study of blood T cell repertoires in COVID-19. About the study: The United States, Italy and Spain were the sources of the acute and convalescent COVID-19 samples. In each case, the material was cDNA or gDNA derived from T cells, B-cell-depleted T cells, or PBMCs.

Participants were aged about 18 to 100 years from 24 US areas. Cohorts were determined from participant-reported clinical history. V dropped 4 bases and J dropped 3 bases, with 19 bases sitting between them. The CDR3 sequence is 16 residues long. The germline V gene has CDR1 SGDLS and CDR2 YYNGEE. The data were produced by immunoSEQ multiplex PCR, yet TCRdb's version contains in-frame clones alone and is incomplete. This sample yields 250,000 to 350,000 clones, of which 90% are seen a single time; roughly 2.6% belongs to the top ten. The chain is built from TRBV9 and TRBJ1-1, with D tentatively TRBD1 (6 bases). This receptor was obtained from a man aged 55-75 years who had recovered from COVID-19. The sequenced material came from PBMCs or T cells enriched from blood (not recorded which). CDR3 nucleotides: TGTGCCAGCAGCTCTCCCGGGGGGCTTGGTTACACTGAAGCTTTCTTT. This translates into CASSSPGGLGYTEAFF.